A selection of T cell receptor beta chains follows, all from one sample in a study of Ad26.COV2.S vaccination and SARS-CoV-2 variants. The method was immunoSEQ multiplex PCR; TCRdb's version includes in-frame clones alone and lacks a portion of them. The top ten hold roughly 12% of the sample, which has about 480,000 clones, around nine tenths seen once. Sequencing was performed on peripheral blood, taken in a trial of Ad26.COV2.S vaccine versus placebo. The receptors come from a person aged 18 to 59 who received the Ad26.COV2.S COVID-19 vaccine or a placebo. CDR3s include the opening cysteine and the closing phenylalanine or tryptophan. A D gene is named only where the DNA matches it firmly. A clone size is listed for some rows: how often the clone was seen (once, few, many), or a class if it is expanded.

j_gene: TRBJ1-1
d_gene: .
abundance: .
v_gene: TRBV2
CDR3nt: TGTGCCAGCAGTCCCACAGAGAACACTGAAGCTTTCTTT
CDR3aa: CASSPTENTEAFF

j_gene: TRBJ1-2
d_gene: .
abundance: once
v_gene: TRBV28
CDR3nt: TGTGCCAGCAGTACCGACACCACCCTAGGGGGCTACACCTTC
CDR3aa: CASSTDTTLGGYTF

j_gene: TRBJ2-1
d_gene: .
abundance: .
v_gene: TRBV28
CDR3nt: TGTGCCAGCAGCTCCGGGACTGGAATCATTAACAATGAGCAGTTCTTC
CDR3aa: CASSSGTGIINNEQFF

j_gene: TRBJ2-3
d_gene: .
abundance: .
v_gene: TRBV3-1/TRBV3-2
CDR3nt: TGTGCCAGCAGCCAAGGGTGGGCAGGGACGTCAGATACGCAGTATTTT
CDR3aa: CASSQGWAGTSDTQYF

j_gene: TRBJ2-1
d_gene: .
abundance: once
v_gene: TRBV10-3
CDR3nt: TGTGCCATCAGTGAGACAATCCCCAAGCAGTTCTTC
CDR3aa: CAISETIPKQFF

j_gene: TRBJ2-5
d_gene: TRBD2
abundance: .
v_gene: TRBV19
CDR3nt: TGTGCCAGTAGTTGGACTAGCTCTCGAGAGACCCAGTACTTC
CDR3aa: CASSWTSSRETQYF

j_gene: TRBJ2-1
d_gene: .
abundance: .
v_gene: TRBV2
CDR3nt: TGTGCCAGCAGTGAGGGAAACGGTTCCTACAATGAGCAGTTCTTC
CDR3aa: CASSEGNGSYNEQFF

j_gene: TRBJ2-1
d_gene: TRBD2
abundance: .
v_gene: TRBV27
CDR3nt: TGTGCCAGCAGTCAGCCCGGGACTAGTACGTTCTTC
CDR3aa: CASSQPGTSTFF

j_gene: TRBJ2-3
d_gene: .
abundance: once
v_gene: TRBV15
CDR3nt: TGTGCCACCAGCAGCGTCGTCGGGCGAGATACGCAGTATTTT
CDR3aa: CATSSVVGRDTQYF

j_gene: TRBJ2-2
d_gene: TRBD2
abundance: .
v_gene: TRBV6-6
CDR3nt: TGTGCCAGCAGTTACGTAGGCGGGAGCACCGGGGAGCTGTTTTTT
CDR3aa: CASSYVGGSTGELFF

j_gene: TRBJ1-5
d_gene: TRBD1
abundance: .
v_gene: TRBV7-2
CDR3nt: TGTGCCAGCAGCTTAGACAGGGGAATAGGTCAGCCCCAGCATTTT
CDR3aa: CASSLDRGIGQPQHF

j_gene: TRBJ2-7
d_gene: .
abundance: .
v_gene: TRBV12-3/TRBV12-4
CDR3nt: TGTGCCAGCAGGCCGACAGCCTCCTACGAGCAGTACTTC
CDR3aa: CASRPTASYEQYF

j_gene: TRBJ1-1
d_gene: .
abundance: .
v_gene: TRBV5-5
CDR3nt: TGTGCCAGCAGTAGCGGGCTGGGTGCAGCTTTCTTT
CDR3aa: CASSSGLGAAFF

j_gene: TRBJ2-7
d_gene: TRBD2
abundance: .
v_gene: TRBV14
CDR3nt: TGTGCCAGCAGCCCGACCTTTAGCGGGAGTTTCTTCGGGACTACCTACGAGCAGTACTTC
CDR3aa: CASSPTFSGSFFGTTYEQYF

j_gene: TRBJ1-2
d_gene: .
abundance: .
v_gene: TRBV5-4
CDR3nt: TGTGCCAGCAGCTTAGCGGGTCTAGACTATGGCTACACCTTC
CDR3aa: CASSLAGLDYGYTF

j_gene: TRBJ1-1
d_gene: .
abundance: .
v_gene: TRBV27
CDR3nt: TGTGCCAGCAGTTTGCAGGTGAACACTGAAGCTTTCTTT
CDR3aa: CASSLQVNTEAFF

j_gene: TRBJ1-4
d_gene: .
abundance: .
v_gene: TRBV25-1
CDR3nt: TGTGCCAGCAGTGAATCGGGGAAAGGAGCTAATGAAAAACTGTTTTTT
CDR3aa: CASSESGKGANEKLFF

j_gene: TRBJ1-2
d_gene: .
abundance: once
v_gene: TRBV29-1
CDR3nt: TGCAGCGTTGACCGCAGTGGCAGCGAGCCTGGCTACACCTTC
CDR3aa: CSVDRSGSEPGYTF

j_gene: TRBJ2-6
d_gene: .
abundance: .
v_gene: TRBV5-1
CDR3nt: TGCGCCAGCAGCCTGACGGTCTCTGGGGCCAACGTCCTGACTTTC
CDR3aa: CASSLTVSGANVLTF

j_gene: TRBJ1-1
d_gene: .
abundance: many
v_gene: TRBV30
CDR3nt: TGTGCCTGGAGATATCGCCGAGGGACTGAAGCTTTCTTT
CDR3aa: CAWRYRRGTEAFF

j_gene: TRBJ1-2
d_gene: .
abundance: .
v_gene: TRBV9
CDR3nt: TGTGCCAGCAGTGAACACGCCAGCCCGGGGAGTACGGGCTACACCTTC
CDR3aa: CASSEHASPGSTGYTF

j_gene: TRBJ1-2
d_gene: TRBD1
abundance: .
v_gene: TRBV19
CDR3nt: TGTGCCAGTAGTGTTCCGGGACAGGGCTACGGCTACACCTTC
CDR3aa: CASSVPGQGYGYTF

j_gene: TRBJ1-4
d_gene: .
abundance: .
v_gene: TRBV5-1
CDR3nt: TGCGCCAGCAGCTTCAGTGGGCCTACTAATGAAAAACTGTTTTTT
CDR3aa: CASSFSGPTNEKLFF

j_gene: TRBJ1-1
d_gene: .
abundance: .
v_gene: TRBV19
CDR3nt: TGTGCCAGTAGTATAAGCCCAGCACCGAACACTGAAGCTTTCTTT
CDR3aa: CASSISPAPNTEAFF

j_gene: TRBJ2-1
d_gene: .
abundance: .
v_gene: TRBV15
CDR3nt: TGTGCCACCAGCAGAGATCTCGGACCGGAGCAGTTCTTC
CDR3aa: CATSRDLGPEQFF

j_gene: TRBJ1-3
d_gene: .
abundance: .
v_gene: TRBV15
CDR3nt: TGTGCCACCAGCAGGAAAGGGAACTCTGGAAACACCATATATTTT
CDR3aa: CATSRKGNSGNTIYF

j_gene: TRBJ1-1
d_gene: .
abundance: .
v_gene: TRBV5-4
CDR3nt: TGTGCCAGCAGCTCCGGACAAGGCCTGGTTGAAGGAGCTTTCTTT
CDR3aa: CASSSGQGLVEGAFF

j_gene: TRBJ1-1
d_gene: .
abundance: few
v_gene: TRBV28
CDR3nt: TGTGCCAGCAGTACGGCGGGGACTGAAGCTTTCTTT
CDR3aa: CASSTAGTEAFF

j_gene: TRBJ1-5
d_gene: .
abundance: .
v_gene: TRBV28
CDR3nt: TGTGCCAGCCGTAGTTGGGAGAAGGGGCCCAGCGACAATCAGCCCCAGCATTTT
CDR3aa: CASRSWEKGPSDNQPQHF

j_gene: TRBJ1-1
d_gene: .
abundance: once
v_gene: TRBV14
CDR3nt: TGTGCCAGCAGCCAAGACGGTTTTGGGTCGGTGGGTCTGTCGGCTGAAGCTTTCTTT
CDR3aa: CASSQDGFGSVGLSAEAFF

j_gene: TRBJ2-1
d_gene: .
abundance: .
v_gene: TRBV3-1/TRBV3-2
CDR3nt: TGTGCCAGCAGCCCGTGGGGGAAGCGGAACTACAATGAGCAGTTCTTC
CDR3aa: CASSPWGKRNYNEQFF

j_gene: TRBJ2-1
d_gene: .
abundance: .
v_gene: TRBV11-3
CDR3nt: TGTGCCAGCAGCTTAGACGCGAGCTCCTACAATGAGCAGTTCTTC
CDR3aa: CASSLDASSYNEQFF

j_gene: TRBJ1-1
d_gene: .
abundance: .
v_gene: TRBV18
CDR3nt: TGTGCCAGCTCACTACAGGGTGACACTGAAGCTTTCTTT
CDR3aa: CASSLQGDTEAFF

j_gene: TRBJ2-7
d_gene: TRBD1
abundance: .
v_gene: TRBV30
CDR3nt: TGTGCCTGGATGCGGGACAGGGGGTACGAGCAGTACTTC
CDR3aa: CAWMRDRGYEQYF

j_gene: TRBJ1-1
d_gene: .
abundance: .
v_gene: TRBV9
CDR3nt: TGTGCCAGCAGCGCCTTGGGCAGGGCAAACACTGAAGCTTTCTTT
CDR3aa: CASSALGRANTEAFF

j_gene: TRBJ2-1
d_gene: .
abundance: .
v_gene: TRBV24-1
CDR3nt: TGTGCCACCAGTGATTCACCCCCGGGACGGGATGAGCAGTTCTTC
CDR3aa: CATSDSPPGRDEQFF

j_gene: TRBJ2-2
d_gene: TRBD2
abundance: .
v_gene: TRBV12-5
CDR3nt: TGTGCTAGTGGTTTTGGGGGGGCCGGGGAGCTGTTTTTT
CDR3aa: CASGFGGAGELFF

j_gene: TRBJ1-5
d_gene: .
abundance: .
v_gene: TRBV19
CDR3nt: TGTGCCACCAGGCGGGGGGGCAATCAGCCCCAGCATTTT
CDR3aa: CATRRGGNQPQHF

j_gene: TRBJ2-5
d_gene: .
abundance: .
v_gene: TRBV27
CDR3nt: TGTGCCAGCAGTCCGGGGGGCCTCGGGGAGACCCAGTACTTC
CDR3aa: CASSPGGLGETQYF

j_gene: TRBJ2-1
d_gene: TRBD2
abundance: .
v_gene: TRBV19
CDR3nt: TGTGCCAGTAGTATTGGCCCTAGCGGGAGCGCTGAGCAGTTCTTC
CDR3aa: CASSIGPSGSAEQFF

j_gene: TRBJ1-1
d_gene: .
abundance: .
v_gene: TRBV29-1
CDR3nt: TGCAGCGTTGTCGGGGCTGTGGCTGAAGCTTTCTTT
CDR3aa: CSVVGAVAEAFF

j_gene: TRBJ2-1
d_gene: TRBD2
abundance: .
v_gene: TRBV4-1
CDR3nt: TGCGCCAGCAGCCACCAAGCGGGAGGGCAAGGAATTTTCAATGAGCAGTTCTTC
CDR3aa: CASSHQAGGQGIFNEQFF

j_gene: TRBJ2-6
d_gene: .
abundance: .
v_gene: TRBV5-1
CDR3nt: TGCGCCAGCAGCTTGGATCCGTCTGGGGCCAACGTCCTGACTTTC
CDR3aa: CASSLDPSGANVLTF

j_gene: TRBJ1-1
d_gene: .
abundance: once
v_gene: TRBV2
CDR3nt: TGTGCCACTCGCAGTTCGAACACTGAAGCTTTCTTT
CDR3aa: CATRSSNTEAFF

j_gene: TRBJ2-7
d_gene: TRBD2
abundance: .
v_gene: TRBV19
CDR3nt: TGTGCCAGTACGGGTCGGGGACTAGCGGGAGCGTATAATGGCGAGCAGTACTTC
CDR3aa: CASTGRGLAGAYNGEQYF

j_gene: TRBJ2-1
d_gene: TRBD2
abundance: .
v_gene: TRBV7-6
CDR3nt: TGTGCCAGCAGCTTCCGGATGAGCGGGAGTTTATACAATGAGCAGTTCTTC
CDR3aa: CASSFRMSGSLYNEQFF

j_gene: TRBJ2-1
d_gene: TRBD2
abundance: .
v_gene: TRBV30
CDR3nt: TGTGCCTGGACTATCTCTAGCGGGAGTGCTCAGTTCTTC
CDR3aa: CAWTISSGSAQFF

j_gene: TRBJ2-1
d_gene: .
abundance: .
v_gene: TRBV7-7
CDR3nt: TGTGCCAGCAGCCCCCGCGGAGCCGAGAGTTACAATGAGCAGTTCTTC
CDR3aa: CASSPRGAESYNEQFF